The clone carrying this T cell receptor beta chain has only one observation. Its target is not known. These data are taken from a study of T cell responses to AZD1222 COVID-19 vaccine. Study conclusions and caveats: Regions 160-218 and 743-854 held dominance among vaccine-associated CD4 TCRs, which spanned spike. Spike-specific TCR breadth and depth grew following two AZD1222 doses. White British ancestry dominated among donors, who included more females, and clonal diversity was possibly underestimated.

Data came from immunoSEQ multiplex PCR; TCRdb stores just in-frame clones and leaves some out. Of approximately 110,000 clones listed, 89% are singletons. Trimming took off 8 bases at V and 3 bases at J, with 13 bases between the two ends. The CDR3 runs to 13 residues. The germline V gene encodes CDR1 MNHNY and CDR2 SVGAGI (reference sequence). The TCR originated in an adult in good health. The rearrangement uses TRBV6-6 and TRBJ1-2; D possibly corresponds to TRBD1 (5 bases). The source was peripheral blood, collected on day 0 of AZD1222 vaccination. In DNA, the CDR3 is TGTGCCAGCGGGGCGGATGGGGACTATGGCTACACCTTC. Translation gives CASGADGDYGYTF.